The following is a T cell receptor (beta chain) sequence with its context. No antigen is known for it. This sample is part of a study of T cell responses to AZD1222 COVID-19 vaccine. Study-wide results and caveats: Seropositive at baseline were only a handful of AZD1222 recipients. As reported, nearly half of all spike-specific TCRs target variant regions that are unmutated. Repertoires were sampled only after the peak T cell response. Possibly, clonal diversity was underestimated; donors were largely white British and included more females.

Germline CDR1 and CDR2: SNHLY and FYNNEI. Trimming took 4 bases from V and 1 from J, leaving 13 bases between them. This CDR3 comprises 15 residues. Sequencing was performed with immunoSEQ multiplex PCR; in TCRdb, only in-frame clones are kept and a portion is missing. The data show about 100,000 clones, 80% to 90% seen once. The genes are TRBV2 and TRBJ1-2, with D possibly matching TRBD1 (5 bases). The sample in question was peripheral blood, obtained on day 0 of MenACWY control vaccination. The sequence was obtained from an adult in good health. This CDR3 is CASSGSGSSNYGYTF. Written as DNA, the CDR3 is TGTGCCAGCAGTGGTTCAGGGAGCAGTAACTATGGCTACACCTTC.